The 22 T cell receptor beta chains below all came from one sample that was sequenced in a study of cytomegalovirus exposure and HLA in healthy donors. PCR employed 60 Vbeta and 13 Jbeta primers. Generated by immunoSEQ multiplex PCR, the TCRdb table keeps only in-frame clones and is missing some. The table shows about 190,000 clones, with just under 75% occurring only once. Sample: PBMCs. These receptors were taken from a woman aged 25 to 39 in good health and CMV-seropositive.

The V gene is TRBV5-1, the J gene TRBJ2-1; maybe TRBD2 (5 bases). This CDR3 has 14 amino acids. Germline V gene data show CDR1 as SGHRS and CDR2 as YFSETQ. V was shortened by 2 bases and J by 5 bases, with 11 bases between the two germline ends. The CDR3 protein is CASSLLVGDNEQFF. The CDR3 DNA reads as TGCGCCAGCAGCTTACTAGTCGGGGACAATGAGCAGTTCTTC.

This sequence joins TRBV27 and TRBJ2-2; TRBD2 is a possible D gene (5 bases). V lost 6 bases and J 5 bases, leaving 16 bases between the germline ends. Germline V gives CDR1 MNHEY, CDR2 SMNVEV (reference sequence). The CDR3 sequence is 15 residues long. The CDR3 DNA is TGTGCCAGCAGGCCCCACCGGGAATGGACCGGGGAGCTGTTTTTT. It encodes CASRPHREWTGELFF.

V usage is TRBV19 and J usage is TRBJ2-7; TRBD2 matches at 10 bases. The CDR3 sequence is 14 residues long. Germline CDR1 and CDR2: LNHDA and SQIVND (reference sequence). V was pared by 5 bases and J by 0 bases, with 1 base of the junction left unmatched. The CDR3 nucleotides read TGTGCCAGTAGTTCTAGCGGGAGCTCCTACGAGCAGTACTTC. This translates into CASSSSGSSYEQYF.

The chain links TRBV7-6 to TRBJ1-5; D possibly corresponds to TRBD1 (5 bases). The CDR3 contains 13 residues. V gave up 5 bases and J gave up 6 bases, with 11 bases separating them. Germline V gene lookup returns CDR1 SGHVS and CDR2 FNYEAQ. The CDR3 spells CASSATGGQPQHF. The DNA for the CDR3 is TGTGCCAGCAGCGCGACCGGGGGTCAGCCCCAGCATTTT. The variable domain in full, with the rest retrieved from reference TRBV7-6 and TRBJ1-5, is GAGVSQSPRYKVTKRGQDVALRCDPISGHVSLYWYRQALGQGPEFLTYFNYEAQQDKSGLPNDRFSAERPEGSISTLTIQRTEQRDSAMYRCASSATGGQPQHFGDGTRLSIL.

This chain links TRBV2 with TRBJ2-7; 8 bases align to TRBD1. Trimming took 6 bases from V and 5 from J; bases not matched to a gene: 3. The V gene's germline CDR1 is SNHLY and CDR2 FYNNEI. This CDR3 region has 12 residues. The CDR3 DNA reads TGTGCCAGCAGCCGGGACAGGAACGAGCAGTACTTC. Its translation is CASSRDRNEQYF. Full variable domain (rest looked up from reference TRBV2 and TRBJ2-7): EPEVTQTPSHQVTQMGQEVILRCVPISNHLYFYWYRQILGQKVEFLVSFYNNEISEKSEIFDDQFSVERPDGSNFTLKIRSTKLEDSAMYFCASSRDRNEQYFGPGTRLTVT.

The J gene is TRBJ2-1, the V gene TRBV7-9, with TRBD2 matching over 14 bases. From germline, CDR1 is SEHNR and CDR2 FQNEAQ (reference sequence). The CDR3 covers 16 residues. Germline trimming cut 4 bases from V and 8 bases from J; bases unmatched to any gene: 7. CDR3 sequence reads: CASSSSRGLAGDEQFF. The CDR3 DNA follows: TGTGCCAGCAGCTCGAGCAGGGGACTAGCGGGAGATGAGCAGTTCTTC.

The V call is TRBV7-9, the J call TRBJ2-1; the D gene is possibly TRBD2 (5 bases). Germline CDR1 SEHNR, CDR2 FQNEAQ (reference sequence). The CDR3 extends over 15 amino acids. Trimming shortened V by 1 base and J by 1 base, and 8 bases separated the two germline ends. CDR3 protein: CASSLVSGSYNEQFF. CDR3 coding DNA: TGTGCCAGCAGCTTAGTTTCGGGGTCCTACAATGAGCAGTTCTTC.

This clone was observed a single time. V and J are TRBV28 and TRBJ2-7; 10 nucleotides align to TRBD1. The germline CDR1 and CDR2 sequences are MDHEN and SYDVKM. With V trimmed by 6 bases and J by 4 bases, 6 bases remained unmatched. This CDR3 contains 14 residues. The CDR3 DNA is TGTGCCAGCAGCCCCGGACAGGGGGGTTACGAGCAGTACTTC. Translating gives CASSPGQGGYEQYF.

The genes are TRBV5-1 and TRBJ2-5; D is unresolved. The end of the DNA fits TRBJ2-7 better, so the J call may be wrong. CDR1 is SGHRS and CDR2 is YFSETQ in the germline V gene. The CDR3 consists of 15 residues. The CDR3 is CASSQRPGSSYEQYF. CDR3 nucleotide sequence: TGCGCCAGCAGCCAGAGGCCCGGAAGCTCCTACGAGCAGTACTTC.

The chain uses TRBV10-1 and TRBJ1-1; TRBD1 might be the D (5 bases). The V end lost 4 bases, the J end lost 7 bases, and 19 bases lay between the germline ends. The CDR3 is 15 residues long. CDR1 and CDR2 from the germline V gene are WNHNN and SYGVQD (reference sequence). The CDR3 spells CASSGSSAGKCEAFF. The CDR3 DNA is TGCGCCAGCAGTGGAAGTTCGGCAGGGAAATGTGAAGCTTTCTTT.

This clone has only one observation. The chain carries TRBV18 and TRBJ1-5; 7 positions match TRBD1. The trim removed 6 bases at V and 1 base at J, leaving 3 bases unmatched. The germline gives CDR1 KGHSH, CDR2 LQKENI. The CDR3 loop spans 14 amino acids. The CDR3 nucleotides read TGTGCCAGCTCCTCACAGGGGAGCAATCAGCCCCAGCATTTT. The encoded protein is CASSSQGSNQPQHF.

The V call is TRBV7-9, the J call TRBJ2-1; 7 bases line up with TRBD1. Germline V lookup: CDR1 SEHNR, CDR2 FQNEAQ (reference sequence). The CDR3 totals 13 residues. V dropped 7 bases and J dropped 4; count of bases not matched to a gene: 4. The CDR3 sequence: CASTQGQYNEQFF. The DNA of the CDR3 is TGTGCCAGCACACAGGGACAGTACAATGAGCAGTTCTTC.

Only a few counts were recorded for this clone. The chain uses TRBV5-6 and TRBJ2-2; unclear D gene. CDR3 length: 14 residues. The germline V and J ends were trimmed by 4 bases and 4 bases, with 11 bases remaining between them. The germline V gene has CDR1 SGHDT and CDR2 YYEEEE. In DNA form, the CDR3 reads TGTGCCAGCAGCGCCCCCTCCGGCACCGGGGAGCTGTTTTTT. Translated: CASSAPSGTGELFF.

This clone has more than one count but fewer than ten. The chain recombines TRBV13 with TRBJ2-5; the match to TRBD1 covers 9 bases. Germline CDR1 is PRHDT and CDR2 is FYEKMQ (reference sequence). Unmatched junction bases numbered 9, after V lost 5 bases and J lost 5 bases. CDR3 size: 15 residues. The CDR3 loop reads CASSRRTGAGETQYF. The CDR3 bases are TGTGCCAGCAGCCGACGGACAGGGGCGGGGGAGACCCAGTACTTC.

As concerns this clone: An end of the junction does not agree with germline; a read error may underlie this. This rearrangement joins TRBV5-5 to TRBJ1-5; 10 nucleotides line up with TRBD1. The CDR3 is 16 amino acids. In germline, CDR1 is SGHKS, CDR2 YYEKEE (reference sequence). The CDR3 DNA sequence: TGTACCAGCAGTACCGGGACAGGGGTGGGGGATCAGCCCCAGCATTTT. As protein: CTSSTGTGVGDQPQHF.

V gene TRBV6-5 combines with J gene TRBJ1-6; no clear D gene. The germline CDR1 and CDR2 sequences are MNHEY and SVGAGI. Trimming left V 0 bases short and J 8 bases short, with 8 bases between. CDR3 length equals 14 residues. CDR3 coding DNA: TGTGCCAGCAGTTACTCCACTCTGGATTCACCCCTCCACTTT. This encodes CASSYSTLDSPLHF.

The rearrangement joins TRBV5-6 to TRBJ1-1; TRBD1 matches 7 bases. Germline V CDR1 and CDR2: SGHDT, YYEEEE. V lost 2 bases and J lost 2; bases outside the gene matches: 9. This CDR3 is 16 amino acids long. CDR3 sequence (DNA): TGTGCCAGCAGCTTAGGGACAGCCCCATCCAACACTGAAGCTTTCTTT. Amino acids: CASSLGTAPSNTEAFF.

This chain uses TRBV9 with TRBJ1-5; D remains unclear. The ends were cut back, 0 bases at V and 3 bases at J, with 10 bases in the middle. Germline assignment: CDR1 SGDLS and CDR2 YYNGEE. This CDR3 is 15 amino acids long. Here the CDR3 reads CASSVGPGDNQPQHF. The CDR3 DNA follows: TGTGCCAGCAGCGTAGGACCCGGGGACAATCAGCCCCAGCATTTT.

The chain carries TRBV6-5 and TRBJ2-5; possible D gene TRBD2, 5 bases. The CDR3 sequence is 15 residues long. CDR1 and CDR2 from the germline V gene are MNHEY and SVGAGI. V shed 0 bases and J shed 5 bases, with 13 bases lying between them. Here the CDR3 DNA reads TGTGCCAGCAGTTACTCGATGCGGAGAGGGGAGACCCAGTACTTC. Translation: CASSYSMRRGETQYF.

V gene TRBV29-1 combines with J gene TRBJ2-5; 11 nucleotides align to TRBD2. Germline values: CDR1 SQVTM, CDR2 ANQGSEA. V shed 7 bases, J shed 5 bases, and the junction held 6 bases outside the gene matches. CDR3 size: 13 residues. The CDR3 nucleotides read TGCAGCGCCTTAGCGGGAGGGGGGGAGACCCAGTACTTC. Amino acid sequence: CSALAGGGETQYF.

The rearrangement uses TRBV10-3 and TRBJ2-1; TRBD1 might be the D (5 bases). Germline lookup yields CDR1 ENHRY and CDR2 SYGVKD. CDR3 length: 14 amino acids. V lost 6 bases and J lost 7, with 16 bases in between. The CDR3 protein is CAIRDLEGVNEQFF. The CDR3 DNA follows: TGTGCCATCAGGGACCTCGAAGGGGTGAATGAGCAGTTCTTC.

This clone was seen once. The chain links TRBV5-3 to TRBJ2-1; 8 nucleotides align to TRBD2. TRBV5-3 is marked as an open reading frame, function uncertain. The trim removed 3 bases at V and 4 bases at J, leaving 15 bases unmatched. This CDR3 region has 18 residues. The CDR3 region has the DNA TGTGCCAGAAGCTACGATACTAGCGGATCCCGGGTGTACAATGAGCAGTTCTTC. Protein: CARSYDTSGSRVYNEQFF.